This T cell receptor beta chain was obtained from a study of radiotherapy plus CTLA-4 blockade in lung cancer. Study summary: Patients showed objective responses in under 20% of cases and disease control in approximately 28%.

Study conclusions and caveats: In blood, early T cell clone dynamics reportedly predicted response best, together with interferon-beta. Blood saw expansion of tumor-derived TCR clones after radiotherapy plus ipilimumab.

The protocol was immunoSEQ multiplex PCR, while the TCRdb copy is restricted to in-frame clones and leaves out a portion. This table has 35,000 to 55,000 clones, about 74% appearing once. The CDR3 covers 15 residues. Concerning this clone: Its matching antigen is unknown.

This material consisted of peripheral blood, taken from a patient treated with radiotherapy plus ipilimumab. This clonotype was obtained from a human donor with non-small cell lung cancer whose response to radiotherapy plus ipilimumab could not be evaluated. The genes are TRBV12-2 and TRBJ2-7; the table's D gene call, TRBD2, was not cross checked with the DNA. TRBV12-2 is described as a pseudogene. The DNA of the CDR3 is TGTGCAAGTCGCGAGGGACTAGCGGGCTCCTACGAGCAGTACTTC. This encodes CASREGLAGSYEQYF.